This TCR beta chain was sequenced for a study of shared clonotypes between healthy human individuals (dated by TCRdb to about 2020). Background on the whole study: The cohort included three men and a couple of women between 18 and 49 years of age. To estimate repertoire size and how much clonotype sharing occurs between individuals, the study deeply sequenced the blood TCR repertoires of 5 or 6 healthy adults. To increase sequencing depth and limit assay-specific biases, TCR repertoire library preparation and sequencing were carried out by different laboratories using diverse techniques. For each donor, CD4 naive and CD4 memory were each given three plates, CD8 naive was given two plates, and CD8 memory was given one plate. Leukapheresis yielded between about 0.8 and 9.5 billion PBMCs per donor. What the research found in general, with its limitations: Sampling was restricted to blood, and TCR repertoires in tissue are likely to differ from TCR repertoires in blood. Estimated clonotype richness was generally larger for naive than for memory subsets. Sharing across several donors was observed for about 5% of naive CD4, over 3% of naive CD8, 2% to 2.5% of memory CD4, and about 0.4% of memory CD8 clonotypes. Incomplete sequencing was indicated by rarefaction of sorted-subset datasets, despite the large sequencing depth. The genetic and exposure-history diversity represented was limited by the small number of donors. Compared with non-shared clonotypes, clonotypes shared by all four sorted-subset donors had higher generation probabilities. Pairwise subsampling indicated that sequencing depth was expected to affect the degree of clonotype sharing among donors.

About this clone itself: Its recognized antigen is unknown. Base qualities were left out, and no much larger clone turns up one base away.

Using the deep immunoSEQ assay, TCR CDR3 regions were amplified from genomic DNA by multiplex PCR. Extracted genomic DNA from each cell subset was spread evenly across all wells of several immunoSEQ 96-well plates, with each plate serving as a replicate. For sorted subsets, about 200 ng genomic DNA, equal to approximately 30,000 T cell genomes, was loaded into each replicate PCR. The purified libraries were quantified using a Qubit 3.0 fluorometer, sized with a Bioanalyzer 2100, and then quantified again using the KAPA Library Quantification kit. Every immunoSEQ 96-well plate was sequenced on a separate single-read 150-cycle Illumina NextSeq 550 flow cell. In the authors' own workflow: Because only junctional sequences without quality scores were contained in the immunoSEQ output, filtering matching that applied to full-length reads could not be performed. To assign V/J genes and CDR3, sequences were annotated against IMGT germline references using PyIR, a Python wrapper for IgBLAST v1.9. Reads were filtered out if the reads had weak V/J assignments (E-value above 1e-6), no CDR3, stop codons, out-of-frame junctions, or ambiguous translated residues. A V3J clonotype was defined by an identical inferred V gene, J gene, and CDR3 amino acid sequence. The percentage overlap between two repertoires was calculated by dividing the number of shared unique clonotypes by the size of the smaller repertoire. RTK rarefaction, the Chao1 estimator, and Recon v2.1 estimates of unobserved clonotypes were used to assess repertoire richness. Generation probabilities were computed with OLGA for all TCRbeta clonotypes obtained by the gDNA method from four donors. Here the immuneACCESS table is served through TCRdb, limited to in-frame sequences with V and J called. Missing clones are a known gap in these copies; in checked studies unresolved V genes cover under half, and the rest lacks a known reason. Clone size and V and J calls were adopted from that table, with D and trimming inferred from the DNA. Within this sample are about 1.1 million clones, with around 78% of them counted one time only. Clones ranked in the top ten supply more than 0.55% of the sample.

Taken from cysteine to phenylalanine, the CDR3 has 19 residues. Left in the record is the CDR3 DNA by itself, 57 bases read in frame from the first base. Looking up the germline V gene yields CDR1 SGHTA and CDR2 FQGTGA. V is trimmed back by 4 bases and J by 1 base, and the junction contains 13 bases that no gene match accounts for. The donors were healthy, HIV-negative adults with no recently reported acute infections or vaccinations. Every donor was a Caucasian adult living in Nashville, Tennessee, USA. Magnetic negative selection was used to enrich CD4+ T cells, after which naive cells were positively selected on CD45RA and the negative fraction became the memory subset. Blood was collected by leukapheresis, and PBMCs were isolated by Ficoll-Histopaque density gradient centrifugation and then cryopreserved in liquid nitrogen vapor phase. Analytical flow cytometry was used to check the purity and quantity of every magnetically sorted T cell population. Genomic DNA was isolated from each sorted fraction and quantified by UV absorbance on a Nanodrop 2000c.

The specimen sequenced was memory CD4+ T cells from PBMCs. The sample's cell subset or site label, in plain terms: CD45RA-negative fraction. This sequence originates from a man aged 18 to 29 in good health. Some clones in this sample may be carry-over from other donors' samples. This sequence uses TRBV7-3 and TRBJ2-2; TRBD2 aligns with 9 central bases. The sequenced DNA: TGTGCCAGCAGCTCCATAGCGGGAGAAGGAAATTTGAACACCGGGGAGCTGTTTTTT. The resulting protein is CASSSIAGEGNLNTGELFF.